This TCR beta chain appears in the sequencing data of a study of cytomegalovirus exposure and HLA in healthy donors. General study results and limits: Most of the CMV-associated TCR beta chains (in a later analysis) appeared to be HLA-restricted. Despite most TCR sequences being rare, some public TCRs occurred in many donors.

Use of 60 Vbeta and 13 Jbeta primers characterized the PCR. Per the authors' pipeline: About 10 million shared chains were among around 80 million unique TCR beta chains counted in a later analysis. Repertoires were generated with immunoSEQ multiplex PCR, while TCRdb's copy carries only in-frame clones and drops some. V, J and clone size derive from that table, while D and trimming were established from the DNA sequence. Here the sample spans about 200,000 clones, approximately 83% being singletons. This CDR3 has 14 residues. CDR1 LNHNV and CDR2 YYDKDF come from the germline V gene (reference sequence). J lost 5 bases, V lost 3 bases, and 3 bases had no gene match. Of note for this clone: The target antigen is unknown.

Sequenced: PBMCs. The TCR was taken from a boy younger than 10 in good health and CMV-seronegative. The chain links TRBV15 to TRBJ2-2; 7 bases are a match to TRBD1. The CDR3 nucleotides are TGTGCCACCAGCAGGCGCAGGGGGACCGGGGAGCTGTTTTTT. This sequence encodes CATSRRRGTGELFF. Full variable domain (remainder filled in from reference TRBV15 and TRBJ2-2): DAMVIQNPRYQVTQFGKPVTLSCSQTLNHNVMYWYQQKSSQAPKLLFHYYDKDFNNEADTPDNFQSRRPNTSFCFLDIRSPGLGDTAMYLCATSRRRGTGELFFGEGSRLTVL.